This T cell receptor (beta chain) was sequenced in a study of a mutant IDH1 vaccine in newly diagnosed glioma. At the level of the study: Vaccines were begun 4-6 weeks after radiotherapy alone, or with temozolomide cycles. Whole-study results and caveats: Among top peripheral T cell clonotypes, changes seemed unrelated to pseudoprogression.

Time point indicated: week 35, safety follow-up. One vaccine dose held 300 ug of mutant IDH1 20-mer peptide and came with topical imiquimod. The patients were given eight vaccinations, one each in weeks 1, 3, 5, 7, 11, 15, 19 and 23. Concerning this clone: Its target is unknown.

Only in-frame clones appear in the TCRdb table, and some are missing; sequencing was by immunoSEQ multiplex PCR. The table lists 25,000 to 40,000 clones, approximately 77% of them singletons. Trimming took off 6 bases at V and 12 bases at J, with 20 bases between the two ends. Per germline, CDR1 SNHLY and CDR2 FYNNEI. The CDR3 is made up of 13 amino acids. V is TRBV2 and J is TRBJ1-2; the D is unclear. The specimen comprised PBMCs, sampled from a glioma patient whose treatment included an IDH1 peptide vaccine. This receptor was taken from a young man with glioma. In DNA form, the CDR3 reads TGTGCCAGCAGGACCCCTTCGGGAGGGCGAAACACCTTC. This gives the protein CASRTPSGGRNTF. Variable domain in full (rest from reference TRBV2 and TRBJ1-2): EPEVTQTPSHQVTQMGQEVILRCVPISNHLYFYWYRQILGQKVEFLVSFYNNEISEKSEIFDDQFSVERPDGSNFTLKIRSTKLEDSAMYFCASRTPSGGRNTFGSGTRLTVV.